This T cell receptor (beta chain) was retrieved from a study of shared clonotypes between healthy human individuals. Findings of the study overall: Despite large depth, sorted-subset datasets appeared incompletely sequenced. For naive CD4 cells, approximately 4.8% of clonotypes were shared across a few donors.

Sorted subsets were amplified in replicate PCRs using 200 ng DNA, around 30,000 T cell genomes. Profiled with immunoSEQ multiplex PCR; TCRdb holds only in-frame clones, not every one. The sample shows some 2.3 million clones, over 90% of them seen only once. On this clone: Its antigen is unknown.

Donors comprised only Caucasian adults living in Nashville, Tennessee. With 4 bases removed from V and 4 bases from J, the gap between germline ends came to 15 bases. This CDR3 has 15 amino acids. The V gene's germline CDR1 is SGHDT and CDR2 YYEEEE. The V and J genes are TRBV5-6 and TRBJ2-1; D remains unclear. Sequencing was carried out using naive CD4+ T cells from PBMCs. Sample subset: CD45RA+ positively selected. The TCR sequence derives from a man between 18 and 35 years old in good health. Some clones in this sample may be carry-over from other donors' samples. The DNA for the CDR3 is TGTGCCAGCAGCCCCGAGAGAGTGCGGTACAATGAGCAGTTCTTC. Translated, it gives CASSPERVRYNEQFF.